Below, 9 T cell receptor beta chains from the same sample are listed, as sequenced in a study of preoperative IRX-2 immunotherapy in early breast cancer. Libraries were prepared by immunoSEQ multiplex PCR; TCRdb keeps only in-frame clonotypes and omits some of them. This table has 11,000 or so clones, over 75% appearing once. Noted treatment: preoperative locoregional IRX-2 cytokine immunotherapy. Sequencing was performed on lymph node tissue, taken before IRX-2 immunotherapy. The receptor set was obtained from a human donor with breast cancer.

This sequence joins TRBV7-1 and TRBJ2-7; TRBD2 matches 8 bases. TRBV7-1 is designated an ORF whose function remains uncertain. Germline trimming cut 4 bases from V and 6 bases from J; bases unmatched to any gene: 11. The CDR3 length is 15 residues. CDR3 nucleotides: TGTGCCAGCAGCTTAAGGCTAGCGGGCCCAATCGAGCAGTACTTC. Its protein is CASSLRLAGPIEQYF.

This clone was recorded only once. This rearrangement joins TRBV29-1 to TRBJ2-7; the match to TRBD1 covers 8 bases. V dropped 7 bases and J dropped 3; count of bases not matched to a gene: 5. CDR1 is SQVTM and CDR2 is ANQGSEA in the germline V gene. CDR3 length: 12 residues. CDR3 bases: TGCAGCGCCGGGACAGGCATCTACGAGCAGTACTTC. This gives the protein CSAGTGIYEQYF.

This clone was seen more than once but under ten times. J is TRBJ1-1 and V is TRBV11-3; D not resolved. This CDR3 contains 18 residues. CDR1 and CDR2 from the germline V gene are SGHNT and YENEEA. The V and J ends lost 8 bases and 5 bases respectively, with 30 bases between them. The CDR3, as DNA: TGTGCCAGCCTATTATCTCGGAGGGTGTCCGAAGTTGATACTGAAGCTTTCTTT. Translated: CASLLSRRVSEVDTEAFF.

V is TRBV6-8 and J is TRBJ2-7; no firm D call. CDR3 size: 18 residues. Trimming shortened V by 5 bases and J by 2 bases, and 25 bases separated the two germline ends. Germline V gene data show CDR1 as MNHGY and CDR2 as SAAAGT. The CDR3, as DNA: TGTGCCAGCAGTGCATCCTCTCCAGTGGTAACTGGGGCCTACGAGCAGTACTTC. The encoded protein is CASSASSPVVTGAYEQYF.

The genes are TRBV6-8 and TRBJ2-2, with D perhaps given as TRBD1 or TRBD2 (6 bases each). Germline loops: CDR1 MNHGY, CDR2 SAAAGT. This CDR3 contains 14 residues. Trimming removed 7 bases at V and 0 bases at J, with 9 bases between. In DNA form, the CDR3 reads TGTGCCAGCAACCGGGGGCCGAACACCGGGGAGCTGTTTTTT. Amino acids: CASNRGPNTGELFF.

V and J are TRBV6-8 and TRBJ1-1, with 8 nucleotides matching TRBD1. J was trimmed by 3 bases and V by 5 bases; bases with no gene match: 11. Germline V gene lookup returns CDR1 MNHGY and CDR2 SAAAGT. The CDR3 totals 16 residues. The CDR3 protein is CASSPAGRGQDTEAFF. Written as DNA, the CDR3 is TGTGCCAGCAGTCCCGCGGGCAGGGGGCAAGACACTGAAGCTTTCTTT.

In this sample, this clone turned up once. The rearrangement uses TRBV10-1 and TRBJ2-2; unclear D gene. V lost 4 bases, J lost 3 bases, and 21 bases lay in between. Germline values: CDR1 WNHNN, CDR2 SYGVQD (reference sequence). The CDR3 consists of 18 residues. CDR3 DNA sequence: TGCGCCAGCAGTGGGTTCCGGAGAGGCCCAATCGACACCGGGGAGCTGTTTTTT. Translated: CASSGFRRGPIDTGELFF.

The rearrangement joins TRBV5-1 to TRBJ1-5, with 8 bases fitting TRBD1. After removal of 4 bases from V and 2 bases from J, the junction contained 2 bases not matched to a gene. This CDR3 is 14 amino acids long. Germline assignment: CDR1 SGHRS and CDR2 YFSETQ. The CDR3 loop is CASSPDRGNQPQHF. CDR3 nucleotide sequence: TGCGCCAGCAGCCCGGACAGGGGCAATCAGCCCCAGCATTTT.

In this sample, this clone turned up once. This chain joins TRBV7-7 and TRBJ1-5; TRBD1 agrees at 8 bases. The J segment lost 3 bases and the V segment lost 5 bases, leaving 6 bases of the junction unmatched. CDR3 length: 15 amino acids. The V gene's germline CDR1 is SSHAT and CDR2 FNYEAQ (reference sequence). The CDR3 loop is CASSPSQGDNQPQHF. CDR3 nucleotide sequence: TGTGCCAGCAGCCCATCACAGGGGGACAATCAGCCCCAGCATTTT.